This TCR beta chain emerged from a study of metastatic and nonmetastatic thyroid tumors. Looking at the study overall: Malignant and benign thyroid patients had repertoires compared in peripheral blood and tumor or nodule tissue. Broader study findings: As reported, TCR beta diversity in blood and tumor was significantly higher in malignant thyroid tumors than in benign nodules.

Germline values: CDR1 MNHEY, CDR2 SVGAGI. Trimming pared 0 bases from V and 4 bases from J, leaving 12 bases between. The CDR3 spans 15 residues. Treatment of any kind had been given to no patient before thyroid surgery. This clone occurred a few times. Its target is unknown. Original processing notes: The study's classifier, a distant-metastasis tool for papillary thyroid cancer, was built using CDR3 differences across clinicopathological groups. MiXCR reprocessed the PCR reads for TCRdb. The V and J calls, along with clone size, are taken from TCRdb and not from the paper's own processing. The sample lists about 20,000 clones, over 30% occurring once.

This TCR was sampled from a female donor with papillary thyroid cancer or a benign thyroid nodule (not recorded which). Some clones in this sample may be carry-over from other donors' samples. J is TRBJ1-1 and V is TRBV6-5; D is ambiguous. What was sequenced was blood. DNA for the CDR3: TGTGCCAGCAGTTACTCCGACACGGCGGGCACTGAAGCTTTCTTT. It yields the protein CASSYSDTAGTEAFF.